These 11 T cell receptor beta chains were sequenced from one sample in a study of T-cell memory formation after mild COVID-19. TCRdb recomputed calls from the 5' RACE reads with MiXCR, one row per CDR3 protein. The sample holds hundreds of thousands of distinct CDR3 sequences, about 19% seen once. Sample: PBMCs or a T cell subset sorted from them (not recorded which). The receptors here all came from an adult woman who had mild COVID-19 (a few samples of this study predate the infection). Cell type and time point are not known.

The chain combines TRBV24-1 with TRBJ2-3; 9 nucleotides line up with TRBD1. The junction had 3 bases not matched to a gene; V was cut back by 9 bases and J by 3 bases. The CDR3 contains 13 residues. CDR1 KGHDR and CDR2 SFDVKD come from the germline V gene. DNA for the CDR3: TGTGCCACCGGGACAGGGCTAACAGATACGCAGTATTTT. Translated, it gives CATGTGLTDTQYF.

This rearrangement joins TRBV5-6 to TRBJ1-2; unclear D gene. The CDR3 runs 12 residues. CDR1 SGHDT and CDR2 YYEEEE come from the germline V gene. V lost 4 bases and J lost 9, with 13 bases in between. CDR3 protein: CASSQGEERYTF. CDR3 DNA: TGTGCCAGCAGCCAAGGAGAGGAACGCTACACCTTC.

This clonotype has a handful of counts. The chain employs TRBV7-9 and TRBJ2-1; 8 bases are shared with TRBD2. Germline V CDR1 and CDR2: SEHNR, FQNEAQ (reference sequence). CDR3 length: 14 residues. With 8 bases clipped from V and 6 bases from J, the junction kept 9 bases outside the gene matches. This chain's CDR3 is CASPPGTRGNEQFF. Written as DNA, the CDR3 is TGTGCCAGCCCTCCCGGGACTAGGGGCAATGAGCAGTTCTTC.

The chain's CDR3 is CASSLWGQMSDEQYF. CDR3 DNA: TGTGCCAGCAGCTTGTGGGGACAGATGAGCGACGAGCAGTACTTC. V and J are TRBV5-4 and TRBJ2-7, with 7 bases identical to TRBD1. Germline-derived CDR1 and CDR2 are SGHNT and YYREEE (reference sequence). This CDR3 is 15 amino acids long. Trimming cost V 1 base and J 5 bases; bases outside gene matches: 9.

This clonotype has a count of ten or more. The rearrangement links TRBV12-3 or TRBV12-4 to TRBJ2-2; perhaps TRBD2 as D (6 bases). CDR3 size: 14 residues. V was trimmed by 6 bases and J by 7 bases, leaving 15 bases between them. For the CDR3, the DNA is TGTGCCAGCAGGCAGGGAGGTCGAGTCGGGGAGCTGTTTTTT. Its protein is CASRQGGRVGELFF.

This sequence joins TRBV29-1 and TRBJ2-5; no clear D gene. The CDR3 runs 11 residues. Per the germline V gene, CDR1 is SQVTM and CDR2 is ANQGSEA. V lost 3 bases and J 5 bases, leaving 7 bases between the germline ends. This chain's CDR3 is CSVDFLETQYF. CDR3 bases: TGCAGCGTTGATTTTTTGGAGACCCAGTACTTC.

The chain is built from TRBV27 and TRBJ1-6; a weak D match, TRBD1 (5 bases). This CDR3 comprises 15 residues. Germline loops: CDR1 MNHEY, CDR2 SMNVEV (reference sequence). Trimming took 7 bases from V and 3 from J, leaving 13 bases between them. CDR3 region: CASKLYRGYNSPLHF. The CDR3 DNA reads TGTGCCAGCAAATTGTATAGGGGCTATAATTCACCCCTCCACTTT.

This rearrangement joins TRBV28 to TRBJ2-3; a possible D gene is TRBD1 (5 bases). There are 18 residues in the CDR3. Germline CDR1 reads MDHEN; CDR2 reads SYDVKM. V gave up 4 bases and J gave up 2 bases, with 22 bases separating them. This chain's CDR3 is CASSSGILSLGPTDTQYF. The CDR3 DNA is TGTGCCAGCAGTTCTGGGATCCTCTCCTTGGGGCCCACAGATACGCAGTATTTT.

In this sample, this clonotype turned up a few times. The rearrangement links TRBV12-3 or TRBV12-4 to TRBJ2-3; 11 positions match TRBD2. The CDR3 has 17 residues. Losses at the gene ends were 5 bases for V and 4 bases for J; bases not matched to a gene: 11. The CDR3 sequence: CASSLGLAGVGADTQYF. In DNA, the CDR3 is TGTGCCAGCAGTCTCGGACTAGCGGGTGTTGGGGCAGATACGCAGTATTTT.

The chain employs TRBV30 and TRBJ1-6; possibly TRBD1 for D (6 bases). The CDR3 has 12 residues. Germline values: CDR1 GTSNPN, CDR2 SVGIG (reference sequence). V was clipped by 4 bases and J by 9 bases, with 10 bases between them. CDR3 protein: CAWTGARSPLHF. DNA of the CDR3: TGTGCCTGGACAGGGGCACGTTCACCCCTCCACTTT.

A few counts support this clonotype. The chain employs TRBV19 and TRBJ1-1; D gene uncertain. This CDR3 is 11 amino acids long. V lost 3 bases and J lost 6, with 5 bases in between. Germline CDR1 LNHDA, CDR2 SQIVND (reference sequence). CDR3 sequence (DNA): TGTGCCAGTAGTATTTGGGCTGAAGCTTTCTTT. Translation gives CASSIWAEAFF.